The rows below give T cell receptor beta chains drawn from one sample of a study of blood T cell repertoires in COVID-19. Data came from immunoSEQ multiplex PCR; TCRdb stores just in-frame clones and leaves some out. The profile covers more than 200,000 clones, with around 80% appearing a single time and under 11% taken by the ten largest. The specimen was peripheral blood. These receptors were obtained from a woman aged 80 or over with acute or convalescent COVID-19. Each CDR3 is given with its conserved first and last residue. A D gene is named only where the DNA matches it firmly. Expanded clones get a size class; other rows say once, few or many, or leave the size out.

TRBV9,.,TRBJ2-1,few,TGTGCCAGCAGCGTAGAGGGGGAGGGCAGAAATGAGCAGTTCTTC,CASSVEGEGRNEQFF
TRBV19,TRBD1,TRBJ1-5,.,TGTGCCAGTAGTCCAAAATGGCGACAGGGGGCTGGAGGACAGCCCCAGCATTTT,CASSPKWRQGAGGQPQHF
TRBV2,.,TRBJ1-5,.,TGTGCTAGCAGTTACAGTTTCTTCAATCAGCCCCAGCATTTT,CASSYSFFNQPQHF
TRBV28,TRBD1,TRBJ2-5,.,TGTGCCAGCAGTTTAGGGGGCAGGGGGCGTCGTTCTCCATCAGAGACCCAGTACTTC,CASSLGGRGRRSPSETQYF
TRBV7-9,.,TRBJ1-1,.,TGTGCCAGCACGGAAGAAACGATCATGACAGATGAAGCTTTCTTT,CASTEETIMTDEAFF
TRBV10-3,TRBD2,TRBJ2-1,.,TGTGCCATCAGTGAGTCTGGCTGGCGGGAGGCCTCTCAGGGACCCTACAATGAGCAGTTCTTC,CAISESGWREASQGPYNEQFF
TRBV19,.,TRBJ2-1,.,TGTGCCAGTAGTATAGCCCGGGGGGCTGGTGGGAGAGGCTTGAACAATGAGCAGTTCTTC,CASSIARGAGGRGLNNEQFF
TRBV28,.,TRBJ2-7,.,TGTGCCAGCAGCTACCAGATTGTCCGGAGCTCCTACGAGCAGTACTTC,CASSYQIVRSSYEQYF
TRBV9,TRBD1,TRBJ2-7,.,TGTGCCAGCAGCCCGAGTGGACAGGGGGCCTACGAGCAGTACTTC,CASSPSGQGAYEQYF
TRBV6-1,.,TRBJ2-4,.,TGTGCCAGCAGTGAATCCGGACACCAAAAGCAGTACTTC,CASSESGHQKQYF
TRBV6-2/TRBV6-3,TRBD1,TRBJ2-3,.,TGTGCCAGCAGTTACGGAGGGACAGGGCAGTATTTT,CASSYGGTGQYF
TRBV9,.,TRBJ2-7,.,TGTGCCAGCAGCGTAGCCGGGGGACCCTACGAGCAGTACTTC,CASSVAGGPYEQYF
TRBV11-2,TRBD1,TRBJ1-2,.,TGTGCCAGCAGCTTAGCAGGGGGCGGTGGCTACACCTTC,CASSLAGGGGYTF
TRBV9,TRBD1,TRBJ2-3,once,TGTGCCAGCCTCCCCGGGACAGGGCAAAACACAGATACGCAGTATTTT,CASLPGTGQNTDTQYF
TRBV3-1/TRBV3-2,.,TRBJ2-5,.,TGTGCCAGCAGCCCGAGGTCTAGAGGGACCCAGTACTTC,CASSPRSRGTQYF
TRBV6-5,.,TRBJ1-2,once,TGTGCCAGCAGGGTGGAGGGAGAGAACTATGGCTACACCTTC,CASRVEGENYGYTF
TRBV9,.,TRBJ1-2,.,TGTGCCAGCAGCGCTGGGGACACCGGGAACTATGGCTACACCTTC,CASSAGDTGNYGYTF
TRBV5-1,TRBD1,TRBJ2-7,.,TGCGCCAGCAGTTGGAGACAGGGTGGTAATGGCGAGCAGTACTTC,CASSWRQGGNGEQYF
TRBV6-1,.,TRBJ2-7,.,TGTGCCAGCAGTGAATGGGGCGGGATGGGCGAGCAGTACTTC,CASSEWGGMGEQYF
TRBV18,.,TRBJ1-4,.,TGTGCCAGCTCACCACGACAACAAACAACTAATGAAAAACTGTTTTTT,CASSPRQQTTNEKLFF
TRBV4-1,.,TRBJ2-5,.,TGCGCCAGCAGCCAAGATATGTGGAGCGCTCAAGAGACCCAGTACTTC,CASSQDMWSAQETQYF
TRBV2,.,TRBJ2-1,.,TGTGCCTCTTTCATGGGAGTTCGCAGCGAGCAGTTCTTC,CASFMGVRSEQFF
TRBV7-9,.,TRBJ2-7,.,TGTGCCAGCAGCGGCTCCCCAGGGGGCGGGGGTGAAGAGCAGTACTTC,CASSGSPGGGGEEQYF
TRBV6-5,TRBD1,TRBJ2-5,few,TGTGCCAGCAGTTACCAACAGGGGCCCCAGTACTTC,CASSYQQGPQYF
TRBV9,.,TRBJ2-2,.,TGTGCCAGCAGCTTTCGGACAGGGGAGCTGTTTTTT,CASSFRTGELFF
TRBV6-4,TRBD1,TRBJ1-3,once,TGTGCCAGCAGTGACGGCATTGAGGACAGGTTGAACACCATATATTTT,CASSDGIEDRLNTIYF
TRBV4-2,TRBD1,TRBJ1-2,.,TGTGCCAGCAGCCAAGATTTAACAGGGGGCGGCTACACCTTC,CASSQDLTGGGYTF
TRBV7-3,TRBD1,TRBJ2-1,.,TGTGCCAGCAGCGCTGACAGGGGTCACTACAATGAGCAGTTCTTC,CASSADRGHYNEQFF
TRBV7-2,TRBD1,TRBJ1-3,.,TGTGCCAGCAGCTTAACAGGGGGCATTGGAAACACCATATATTTT,CASSLTGGIGNTIYF
TRBV27,TRBD1,TRBJ1-2,.,TGTGCCAGCAGTTTTATGGACAGGGGAGGCTACACCTTC,CASSFMDRGGYTF
TRBV21-1,.,TRBJ1-2,.,TGTGCCAGCAGTCCCGGTAGGGGTAACTATGGCTACACCTTC,CASSPGRGNYGYTF
TRBV12-3/TRBV12-4,.,TRBJ2-3,.,TGTGCCAGCAGCCGTACGGCCGGGGATACGCAGTATTTT,CASSRTAGDTQYF
TRBV3-1/TRBV3-2,.,TRBJ2-7,once,TGTGCCAGCAGCGAGCTCTCCTACGAGCAGTACTTC,CASSELSYEQYF
TRBV18,.,TRBJ1-2,.,TGTGCCAGCTCACCAGACCAGGACAGCTTCTATGGCTACACCTTC,CASSPDQDSFYGYTF
TRBV9,TRBD2,TRBJ2-2,.,TGTGCCAGCAGCCCCCGTCTTGGCGGGGGGGACACCGGGGAGCTGTTTTTT,CASSPRLGGGDTGELFF
TRBV9,TRBD2,TRBJ2-2,.,TGTGCCAGCTCGAGACTAGCTCAAAAGAGAGCCGGGGAGCTGTTTTTT,CASSRLAQKRAGELFF
TRBV7-2,.,TRBJ2-7,.,TGTGCCAGCAGCGAGTCTGGACAGCCTTCCTACGAGCAGTACTTC,CASSESGQPSYEQYF
TRBV7-3,.,TRBJ2-5,.,TGTGCCAGCGGATGGACTGGCGGGGAGACCCAGTACTTC,CASGWTGGETQYF
TRBV28,.,TRBJ2-7,.,TGTGCCAGCACCCAATCCAGGGGTCGAGGGCCCTACGAGCAGTACTTC,CASTQSRGRGPYEQYF
TRBV4-3,TRBD1,TRBJ2-3,.,TGCGCCAGCAGCCAAGTTCAGGGGGGCACAGATACGCAGTATTTT,CASSQVQGGTDTQYF
TRBV19,.,TRBJ1-2,.,TGTGCCAGTAGGACAGGCACTAACTATGGCTACACCTTC,CASRTGTNYGYTF
TRBV29-1,.,TRBJ2-1,few,TGCAGCGTTGGAAGGGGTATGGGCTTCAATGAGCAGTTCTTC,CSVGRGMGFNEQFF
TRBV27,TRBD1,TRBJ1-6,.,TGTGCCAGCAGTTTCAGGACAGGGTATAATTCACCCCTCCACTTT,CASSFRTGYNSPLHF
TRBV12-5,.,TRBJ2-7,once,TGTGCTAGTGGCCCCTCAGGGGTCTCCCACGAGCAGTACTTC,CASGPSGVSHEQYF
TRBV7-9,TRBD1,TRBJ2-3,few,TGTGCCTTGGAACGAGGACAGGGAACAGATACGCAGTATTTT,CALERGQGTDTQYF
TRBV7-8,TRBD1,TRBJ1-3,.,TGTGCCAGCAGCGAACAGGGGTCTACTGGAAACACCATATATTTT,CASSEQGSTGNTIYF
TRBV7-2,.,TRBJ1-2,.,TGTGCCAGCAGCTTAGCACAGCAGTATGGCTACACCTTC,CASSLAQQYGYTF
TRBV7-3,TRBD2,TRBJ2-3,.,TGTGCCAGCAGCATAGGGGTAGCGGGGGGAACCACAGATACGCAGTATTTT,CASSIGVAGGTTDTQYF
TRBV19,.,TRBJ2-1,.,TGTGCCAGTTCCCGGGGGGCCAATGACAATGAGCAGTTCTTC,CASSRGANDNEQFF
TRBV19,TRBD1,TRBJ2-5,.,TGTGCCAGTAGTCCCCGGGACAGGGGCCAAGAGACCCAGTACTTC,CASSPRDRGQETQYF
TRBV4-1,.,TRBJ1-2,.,TGCGCCAGCAGCCAAGAAGGTAGCAGCCTACGTAGTGGCTACACCTTC,CASSQEGSSLRSGYTF
TRBV6-2/TRBV6-3,.,TRBJ1-5,.,TGTGCCAGCAGTTACTCGATGGGCGGGGATCAGCCCCAGCATTTT,CASSYSMGGDQPQHF